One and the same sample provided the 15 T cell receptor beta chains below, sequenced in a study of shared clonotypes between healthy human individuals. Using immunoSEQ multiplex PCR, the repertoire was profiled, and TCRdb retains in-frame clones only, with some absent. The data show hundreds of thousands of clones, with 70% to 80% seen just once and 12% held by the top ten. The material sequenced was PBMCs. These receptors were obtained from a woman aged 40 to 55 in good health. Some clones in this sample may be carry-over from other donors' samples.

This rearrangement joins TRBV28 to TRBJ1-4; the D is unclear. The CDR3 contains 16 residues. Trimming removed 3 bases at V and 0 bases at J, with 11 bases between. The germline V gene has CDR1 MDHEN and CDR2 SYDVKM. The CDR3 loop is CASSFPGTSTNEKLFF. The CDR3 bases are TGTGCCAGCAGTTTCCCCGGTACTTCAACTAATGAAAAACTGTTTTTT.

The CDR3 DNA is TGTGCCAGTAGTACTCAGACAGGGACGAGTCCGTTCTTC. Amino acids: CASSTQTGTSPFF. The chain recombines TRBV19 with TRBJ2-1, with TRBD1 matching 7 bases. Per the germline V gene, CDR1 is LNHDA and CDR2 is SQIVND (reference sequence). This CDR3 region has 13 residues. Trimming at V came to 4 bases and at J to 15 bases, leaving 12 bases not matched to a gene.

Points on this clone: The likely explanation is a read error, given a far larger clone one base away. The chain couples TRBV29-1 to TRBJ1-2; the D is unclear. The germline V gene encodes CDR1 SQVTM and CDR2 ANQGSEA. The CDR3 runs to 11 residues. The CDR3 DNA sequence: TGCATCGAGTCCTCAAACTATGGCTACACCTTC. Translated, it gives CIESSNYGYTF. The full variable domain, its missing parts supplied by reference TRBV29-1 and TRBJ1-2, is SAVISQKPSRDICQRGTSLTIQCQVDSQVTMMFWYRQQPGQSLTLIATANQGSEATYESGFVIDKFPISRPNLTFSTLTVSNMSPEDSSIYLCIESSNYGYTFGSGTRLTVV.

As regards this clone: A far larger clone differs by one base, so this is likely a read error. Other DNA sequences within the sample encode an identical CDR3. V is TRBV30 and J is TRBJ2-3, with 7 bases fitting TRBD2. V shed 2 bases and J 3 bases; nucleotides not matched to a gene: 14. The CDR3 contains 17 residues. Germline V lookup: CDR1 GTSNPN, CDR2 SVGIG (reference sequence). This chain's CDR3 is CAWSSTGGEIITDTQYF. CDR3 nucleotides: TGTGCCTGGAGTAGCACGGGAGGAGAGATAATAACAGATACGCAGTATTTT.

CDR3 residues: CASSQGPSKNIQYF. The CDR3 bases are TGTGCCAGCTCACAAGGACCGTCCAAAAACATTCAGTACTTC. The J gene is TRBJ2-4, the V gene TRBV18, with unresolved D. The germline V and J ends were trimmed by 4 bases and 2 bases, with 9 bases remaining between them. Germline loops: CDR1 KGHSH, CDR2 LQKENI. The CDR3 totals 14 residues.

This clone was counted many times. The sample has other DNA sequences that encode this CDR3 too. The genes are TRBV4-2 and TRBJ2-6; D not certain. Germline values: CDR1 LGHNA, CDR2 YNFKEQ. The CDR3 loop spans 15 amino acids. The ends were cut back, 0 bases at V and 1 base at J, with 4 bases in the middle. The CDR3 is CASSQEGSGANVLTF. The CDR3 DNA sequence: TGTGCCAGCAGCCAAGAGGGGTCTGGGGCCAACGTCCTGACTTTC.

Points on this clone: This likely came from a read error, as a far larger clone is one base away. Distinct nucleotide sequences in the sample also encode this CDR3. The CDR3 loop is CAWSIATPGEQYF. CDR3 coding DNA: TGTGCCTGGAGTATTGCTACCCCGGGTGAACAGTACTTC. The chain couples TRBV30 to TRBJ2-7; D unclear. This CDR3 is 13 amino acids long. Trimming cost V 2 bases and J 10 bases, with 18 bases left between them. CDR1 is GTSNPN, CDR2 SVGIG, per germline (reference sequence). The variable domain in full, with the rest retrieved from reference TRBV30 and TRBJ2-7, is SQTIHQWPATLVQPVGSPLSLECTVEGTSNPNLYWYRQAAGRGLQLLFYSVGIGQISSEVPQNLSASRPQDRQFILSSKKLLLSDSGFYLCAWSIATPGEQYFGPGTRLTVT.

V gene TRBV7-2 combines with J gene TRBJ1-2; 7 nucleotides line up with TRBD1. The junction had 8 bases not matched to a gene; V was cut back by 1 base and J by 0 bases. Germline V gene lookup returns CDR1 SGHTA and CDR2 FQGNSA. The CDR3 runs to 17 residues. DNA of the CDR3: TGTGCCAGCAGCTTAGGGGTAGGACAGGCCGCTAACTATGGCTACACCTTC. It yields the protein CASSLGVGQAANYGYTF.

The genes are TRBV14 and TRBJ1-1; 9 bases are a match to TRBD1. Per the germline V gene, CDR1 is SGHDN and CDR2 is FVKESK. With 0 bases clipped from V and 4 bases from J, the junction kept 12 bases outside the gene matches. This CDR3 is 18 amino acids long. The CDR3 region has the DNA TGTGCCAGCAGCCAAGAAAGAGTAGACAGGGGGGTTGGCACTGAAGCTTTCTTT. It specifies CASSQERVDRGVGTEAFF.

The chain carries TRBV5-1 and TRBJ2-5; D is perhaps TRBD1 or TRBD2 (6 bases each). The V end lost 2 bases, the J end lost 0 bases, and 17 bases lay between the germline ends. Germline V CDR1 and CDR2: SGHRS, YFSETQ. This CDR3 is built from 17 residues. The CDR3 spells CASSFERGAGYQETQYF. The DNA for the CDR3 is TGCGCCAGCAGCTTCGAAAGGGGGGCAGGGTACCAAGAGACCCAGTACTTC.

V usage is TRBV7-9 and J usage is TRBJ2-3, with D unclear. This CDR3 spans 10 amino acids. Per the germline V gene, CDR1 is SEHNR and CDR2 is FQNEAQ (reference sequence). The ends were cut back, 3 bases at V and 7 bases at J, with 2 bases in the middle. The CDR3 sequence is CASSLNTQYF. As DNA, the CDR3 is TGTGCCAGCAGCTTGAATACGCAGTATTTT.

CDR3 bases: TGTGCCAGCAGCCAAGACCCAGGACTACAAACCGGGGAGCTGTTTTTT. Its protein product is CASSQDPGLQTGELFF. J is TRBJ2-2 and V is TRBV4-2, with D possibly matching TRBD2 (6 bases). The CDR3 totals 16 residues. V lost 0 bases and J 5 bases, leaving 13 bases between the germline ends. The V gene's germline CDR1 is LGHNA and CDR2 YNFKEQ.

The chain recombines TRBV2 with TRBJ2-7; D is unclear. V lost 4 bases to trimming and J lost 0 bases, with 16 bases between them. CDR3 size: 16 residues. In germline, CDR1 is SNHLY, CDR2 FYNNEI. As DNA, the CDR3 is TGTGCCAGCAGTGCTCTGACCGGACGGTCCTCCTACGAGCAGTACTTC. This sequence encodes CASSALTGRSSYEQYF. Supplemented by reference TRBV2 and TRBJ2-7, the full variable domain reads EPEVTQTPSHQVTQMGQEVILRCVPISNHLYFYWYRQILGQKVEFLVSFYNNEISEKSEIFDDQFSVERPDGSNFTLKIRSTKLEDSAMYFCASSALTGRSSYEQYFGPGTRLTVT.

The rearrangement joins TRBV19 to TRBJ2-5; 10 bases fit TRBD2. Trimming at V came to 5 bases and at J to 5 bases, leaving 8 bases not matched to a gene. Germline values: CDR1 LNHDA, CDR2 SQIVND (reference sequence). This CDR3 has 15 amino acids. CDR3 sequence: CASSSSGSRVETQYF. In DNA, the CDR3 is TGTGCCAGTAGTTCTAGCGGGAGTCGGGTGGAGACCCAGTACTTC.

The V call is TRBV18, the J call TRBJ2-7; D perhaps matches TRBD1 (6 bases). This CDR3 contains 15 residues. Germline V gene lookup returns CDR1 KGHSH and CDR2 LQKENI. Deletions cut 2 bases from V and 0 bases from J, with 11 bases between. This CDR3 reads CASSPGGAGSYEQYF. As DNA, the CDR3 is TGTGCCAGCTCACCAGGGGGCGCAGGCTCCTACGAGCAGTACTTC.